The 12 T cell receptor beta chains given below trace back to one sample, sequenced in a study of blood T cells in healthy people across ages. Combining a sample-barcoded 5' primer with a J-beta primer mix, a second PCR ran for about 7 to 12 cycles. TCRdb re-called the 5' RACE reads through MiXCR, storing one row per CDR3 protein. The sample yields just over 1 million distinct CDR3 sequences, more than 40% seen once. Material for sequencing was blood. All receptors derive from a woman between 55 and 75 years old in good health.

In this sample, this clonotype turned up a few times. This sequence joins TRBV4-1 and TRBJ2-7; the D call may be TRBD1 or TRBD2 (7 bases each). CDR1 is MGHRA and CDR2 is YSYEKL in the germline V gene. Trimming pared 4 bases from V and 6 bases from J, leaving 19 bases between. The CDR3 runs to 15 residues. CDR3 in amino acids: CASSPTGRGLREQYF. The CDR3 DNA is TGCGCCAGCAGCCCCACGGGGAGGGGGCTACGCGAGCAGTACTTC.

With respect to this clonotype: This could be a read error, since a much larger clone is one nucleotide away. The DNA of the CDR3 is TGTGCCAGCAGCTTAAGTCAGAGCCCCTACAATGAGCAGTACTTC. Amino acids: CASSLSQSPYNEQYF. The V call is TRBV7-8, the J call TRBJ2-1; D remains unclear. The J call is in doubt because the DNA end fits TRBJ2-7 better. CDR3 length: 15 residues. Germline V gene lookup returns CDR1 SGHVS and CDR2 FQNEAQ.

On this clonotype: A clone one base away is much larger, so this may be a read error. The chain has TRBV27 and TRBJ2-7; D is unresolved. The CDR3 consists of 13 residues. From germline, CDR1 is MNHEY and CDR2 SMNVEV (reference sequence). In DNA form, the CDR3 reads TGTGCCAGCAGTTTCTTGTCCTCCCACGAGCAGTACTTC. It codes for CASSFLSSHEQYF.

Only one count was recorded for this clonotype. The chain uses TRBV3-1 and TRBJ2-3; possible D gene TRBD2, 5 bases. Deletions cut 0 bases from V and 0 bases from J, with 19 bases between. The germline CDR1 and CDR2 sequences are LGHDT and YNNKEL (reference sequence). The CDR3 has 19 residues. CDR3 bases: TGTGCCAGCAGCCAAGATCCGCCGGGGTGGCTAGCTAGCACAGATACGCAGTATTTT. Encoded protein: CASSQDPPGWLASTDTQYF.

This clonotype was recorded a few times. The chain joins TRBV4-2 to TRBJ2-7; TRBD2 matches 11 bases. This CDR3 spans 17 amino acids. Germline CDR1 and CDR2: LGHNA and YNFKEQ. The V segment lost 0 bases and the J segment 3 bases; nucleotides outside the gene matches: 7. CDR3 bases: TGTGCCAGCAGCCAAGATGCCCGACTAGCGGGAAACTACGAGCAGTACTTC. Translated, it gives CASSQDARLAGNYEQYF.

This clonotype was observed a handful of times. This sequence joins TRBV27 and TRBJ1-5, with no clear D. The germline CDR1 and CDR2 sequences are MNHEY and SMNVEV (reference sequence). This CDR3 spans 14 amino acids. The V and J ends lost 6 bases and 0 bases respectively, with 9 bases between them. The DNA for the CDR3 is TGTGCCAGCAGATCTGAGGTTAGCAATCAGCCCCAGCATTTT. This encodes CASRSEVSNQPQHF.

The J gene is TRBJ2-1, the V gene TRBV15, with D unresolved. V lost 0 bases to trimming and J lost 4 bases, with 4 bases between them. Germline V lookup: CDR1 LNHNV, CDR2 YYDKDF (reference sequence). The CDR3 totals 13 residues. Here the CDR3 reads CATSRDWYNEQFF. As DNA, the CDR3 is TGTGCCACCAGCAGAGATTGGTACAATGAGCAGTTCTTC.

The chain recombines TRBV20-1 with TRBJ1-5, with 8 bases aligning to TRBD1. The V gene's germline CDR1 is DFQATT and CDR2 SNEGSKA (reference sequence). Trimming took 6 bases from V and 4 from J; bases not matched to a gene: 8. The CDR3 runs to 14 residues. The CDR3 nucleotides read TGCAGTGCCTGTCGACAGGGGCGGAATCAGCCCCAGCATTTT. It codes for CSACRQGRNQPQHF.

V gene TRBV12-3 or TRBV12-4 combines with J gene TRBJ1-1; D call uncertain. Trimming removed 8 bases from V and 1 base from J, with 11 bases in between. CDR3 length equals 13 residues. The CDR3 here is CASHPIGNTEAFF. The CDR3 bases are TGTGCCAGCCACCCTATCGGGAACACTGAAGCTTTCTTT.

This clonotype was detected only a few times. The chain couples TRBV20-1 to TRBJ2-7; 12 positions agree with TRBD2. The J call could be wrong; TRBJ2-5 is a better fit for the DNA end. This CDR3 has 14 amino acids. Germline V gene lookup returns CDR1 DFQATT and CDR2 SNEGSKA (reference sequence). The CDR3 sequence: CSAMTSGSAETQYF. CDR3 coding DNA: TGCAGTGCAATGACTAGCGGGAGTGCGGAGACCCAGTACTTC.

J is TRBJ2-1 and V is TRBV20-1, with D unclear. The CDR3 loop spans 12 amino acids. Deletions cut 0 bases from V and 12 bases from J, with 12 bases between. CDR1 DFQATT and CDR2 SNEGSKA come from the germline V gene (reference sequence). Here the CDR3 DNA reads TGCAGTGCTAGAGATTCGCCGGCTGGGCAGTTCTTC. Protein: CSARDSPAGQFF.

This clonotype was counted only a few times. V is TRBV2 and J is TRBJ1-2; 8 nucleotides match TRBD1. With V trimmed by 7 bases and J by 5 bases, 9 bases remained unmatched. Germline lookup yields CDR1 SNHLY and CDR2 FYNNEI. The CDR3 consists of 14 residues. CDR3 region: CASKKTGVLYGYTF. CDR3 coding DNA: TGTGCCAGCAAAAAGACAGGGGTCCTATATGGCTACACCTTC.